This T cell receptor beta chain was found in a study of cytomegalovirus exposure and HLA in healthy donors. Broader study findings: TCR beta V segments were, for the most part, productive about 90% or about 30% of the time in an earlier analysis. Sequencing depth roughly uniform across donors was assumed in presence/absence analyses. High sensitivity and specificity were reportedly achieved when the classifier diagnosed cytomegalovirus status. Under in vitro conditions, three CMV-associated chains were confirmed as specific for CMV antigens.

Comment on this clone: Its antigen is undetermined.

Primers: 60 Vbeta forward and 13 Jbeta reverse. The assay was immunoSEQ multiplex PCR, and TCRdb's table has in-frame clones only and misses some. The sample holds around 110,000 clones, about 10% seen once. J gave up 9 bases and V 5 bases, and 20 bases lay outside the gene matches. The CDR3 is made up of 19 amino acids. From germline, CDR1 is SGHAT and CDR2 FQNNGV. This clonotype originated in a man under 40 in good health and CMV-seronegative. Sequences were obtained from PBMCs. V gene TRBV11-2 combines with J gene TRBJ2-2, with TRBD2 matching over 11 bases. CDR3 in amino acids: CASSIHPGGLAGRTRELFF. The CDR3 bases are TGTGCCAGCAGCATCCACCCCGGAGGACTAGCGGGTAGAACCCGGGAGCTGTTTTTT.